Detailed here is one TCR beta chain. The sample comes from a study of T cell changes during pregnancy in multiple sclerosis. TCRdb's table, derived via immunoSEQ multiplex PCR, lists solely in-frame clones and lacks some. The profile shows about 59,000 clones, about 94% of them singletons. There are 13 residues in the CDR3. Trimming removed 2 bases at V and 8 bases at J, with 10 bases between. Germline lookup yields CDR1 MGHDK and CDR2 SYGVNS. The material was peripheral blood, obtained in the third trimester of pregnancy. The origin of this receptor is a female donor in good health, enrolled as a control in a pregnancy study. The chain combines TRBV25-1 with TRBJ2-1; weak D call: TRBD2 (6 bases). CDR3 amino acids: CASSENRRDEQFF. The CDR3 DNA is TGTGCCAGCAGTGAAAACCGGAGGGATGAGCAGTTCTTC.